This T cell receptor beta chain was captured by sequencing in a study of patients and donors after allogeneic stem cell transplantation. From the RT-PCR reads, TCRdb called clonotypes with MiXCR, one entry per CDR3 protein. The data show over 150,000 distinct CDR3 sequences, around 28% seen once. The CDR3 sequence is 15 residues long. Germline CDR1 is KGHSH and CDR2 is LQKENI. The V and J ends lost 2 bases and 7 bases respectively, with 18 bases between them. The sequence was obtained from a human donor who was either an allogeneic HSCT recipient or a stem cell or donor lymphocyte infusion donor (not recorded which). It is not recorded whose cells these are; they may come from a transplant donor. The rearrangement links TRBV18 to TRBJ2-7; the D gene is possibly TRBD2 (5 bases). Material: blood, either unsorted or a sorted T cell fraction (not recorded which). The CDR3 here is CASSPSSPSEREQYF. The CDR3 nucleotides are TGTGCCAGCTCACCATCCTCGCCGTCAGAGCGGGAGCAGTACTTC.